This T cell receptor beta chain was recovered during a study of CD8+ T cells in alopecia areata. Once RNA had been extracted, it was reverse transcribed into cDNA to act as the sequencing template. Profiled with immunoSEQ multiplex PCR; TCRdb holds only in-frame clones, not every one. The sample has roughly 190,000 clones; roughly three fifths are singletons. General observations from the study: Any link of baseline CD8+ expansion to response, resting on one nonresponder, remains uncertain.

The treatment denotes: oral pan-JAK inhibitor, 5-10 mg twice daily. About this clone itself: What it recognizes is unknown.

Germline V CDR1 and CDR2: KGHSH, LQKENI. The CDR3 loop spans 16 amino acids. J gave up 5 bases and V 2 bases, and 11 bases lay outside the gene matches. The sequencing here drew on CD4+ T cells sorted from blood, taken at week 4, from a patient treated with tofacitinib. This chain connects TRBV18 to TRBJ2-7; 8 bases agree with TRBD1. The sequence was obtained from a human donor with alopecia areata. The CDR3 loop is CASSPVTSDRGHEQYF. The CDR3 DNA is TGTGCCAGCTCACCAGTCACTTCTGACAGGGGCCACGAGCAGTACTTC.